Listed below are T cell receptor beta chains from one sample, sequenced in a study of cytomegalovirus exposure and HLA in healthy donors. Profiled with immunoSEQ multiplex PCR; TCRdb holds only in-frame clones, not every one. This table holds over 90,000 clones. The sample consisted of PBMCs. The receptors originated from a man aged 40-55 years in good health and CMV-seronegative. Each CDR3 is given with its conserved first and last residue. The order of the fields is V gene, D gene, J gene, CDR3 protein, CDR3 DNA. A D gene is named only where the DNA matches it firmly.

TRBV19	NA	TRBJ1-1	CASSMLGAGVAFF	TGTGCCAGTAGTATGTTGGGGGCAGGCGTAGCTTTCTTT
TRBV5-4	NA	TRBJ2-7	CASSFLSDEQYF	TGTGCCAGCAGCTTTCTTAGCGACGAGCAGTACTTC
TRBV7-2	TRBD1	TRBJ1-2	CASSLEGQENGYTF	TGTGCCAGCAGCTTAGAAGGACAGGAAAATGGCTACACCTTC
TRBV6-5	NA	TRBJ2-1	CASSYSNRQTNEQFF	TGTGCCAGCAGTTACTCGAACAGACAGACCAATGAGCAGTTCTTC
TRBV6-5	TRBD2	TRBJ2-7	CASSYTSGRYEQYF	TGTGCCAGCAGTTATACTAGCGGGAGGTACGAGCAGTACTTC
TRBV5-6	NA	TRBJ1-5	CASSLFPNEDQPQHF	TGTGCCAGCAGCTTATTTCCCAACGAGGATCAGCCCCAGCATTTT
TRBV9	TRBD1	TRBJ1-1	CASSEEGAIMPNTEAFF	TGTGCCAGCAGCGAGGAGGGGGCGATTATGCCAAACACTGAAGCTTTCTTT
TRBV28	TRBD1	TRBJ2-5	CASSLCLFEGAWETQYF	TGTGCCAGCAGTTTATGTCTCTTCGAGGGGGCGTGGGAGACCCAGTACTTC
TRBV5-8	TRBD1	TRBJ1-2	CASPRTGLNGYTF	TGTGCCAGCCCTCGGACAGGGCTGAATGGCTACACCTTC
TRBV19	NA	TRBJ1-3	CAITTGTSGNTIYF	TGTGCCATCACTACCGGGACATCGGGAAACACCATATATTTT
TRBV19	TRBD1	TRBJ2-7	CASSSMGQGFEQYF	TGTGCCAGTAGTTCGATGGGACAGGGATTCGAGCAGTACTTC
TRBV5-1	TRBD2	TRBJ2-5	CAIAGLGETQYF	TGCGCCATAGCGGGGTTAGGGGAGACCCAGTACTTC
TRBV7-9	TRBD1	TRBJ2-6	CASSQTGVAVSGANVLTF	TGTGCCAGCAGCCAGACAGGGGTCGCCGTCTCTGGGGCCAACGTCCTGACTTTC
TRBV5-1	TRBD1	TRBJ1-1	CASSPLTGMNTEAFF	TGCGCCAGCAGCCCCTTGACAGGGATGAACACTGAAGCTTTCTTT
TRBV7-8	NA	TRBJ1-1	CATIGLTEAFF	TGTGCCACCATTGGCCTCACTGAAGCTTTCTTT
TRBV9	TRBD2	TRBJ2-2	CASSGPPGLETGELFF	TGTGCCAGCAGCGGACCTCCGGGACTAGAAACCGGGGAGCTGTTTTTT
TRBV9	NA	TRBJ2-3	CASSVRWIADLTDTQYF	TGTGCCAGCAGCGTACGGTGGATAGCGGACCTCACAGATACGCAGTATTTT
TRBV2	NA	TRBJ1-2	CASRGTTNYGYTF	TGTGCCAGCAGAGGGACTACGAACTATGGCTACACCTTC
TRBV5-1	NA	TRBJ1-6	CASSLDGALNSPLHF	TGCGCCAGCAGCTTGGATGGGGCTCTTAATTCACCCCTCCACTTT
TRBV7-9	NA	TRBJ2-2	CASSSTLTGELFF	TGTGCCAGCAGCTCCACTTTGACCGGGGAGCTGTTTTTT
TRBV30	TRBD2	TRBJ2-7	CAWSLAGGRSYEQYF	TGTGCCTGGAGTTTAGCGGGGGGCCGCTCCTACGAGCAGTACTTC
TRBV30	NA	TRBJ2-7	CAWSTPGLSQYF	TGTGCCTGGAGTACACCGGGACTGTCGCAGTACTTC
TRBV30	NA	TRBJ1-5	CAFTPGAGQPQHF	TGTGCCTTTACCCCAGGGGCAGGACAGCCCCAGCATTTT
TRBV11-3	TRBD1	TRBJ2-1	CASSTRTGYNEQFF	TGTGCCAGCAGCACCCGGACAGGGTACAATGAGCAGTTCTTC
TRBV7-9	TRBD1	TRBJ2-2	CASSFTGTGVELFF	TGTGCCAGCAGCTTCACCGGGACAGGGGTCGAGCTGTTTTTT